The 21 T cell receptor beta chains below all came from one sample that was sequenced in a study of blood T cell repertoires in COVID-19. Sequencing used immunoSEQ multiplex PCR; TCRdb keeps in-frame clones, though not all of them. The data contain some 530,000 clones, roughly 85% of them singletons. Sequencing was carried out using peripheral blood. Receptors were obtained from a human donor in a cohort sampled during active COVID-19.

The chain carries TRBV6-5 and TRBJ2-6, with D possibly being TRBD2 (5 bases). The CDR3 runs 16 residues. Germline values: CDR1 MNHEY, CDR2 SVGAGI. Trimming took 2 bases from V and 0 from J, leaving 8 bases between them. Here the CDR3 reads CASSYTGISGANVLTF. In DNA, the CDR3 is TGTGCCAGCAGTTACACCGGGATCTCTGGGGCCAACGTCCTGACTTTC.

Concerning this clone itself: Its ends do not fully match the called genes, so a read error is possible. The chain uses TRBV3-1 (or the pseudogene TRBV3-2) and TRBJ1-5; unclear D gene. The CDR3 spans 12 residues. The germline gives CDR1 LGHDT, CDR2 YNNKEL (reference sequence). The CDR3 DNA is TGTGCCAGCAGCCAAGATAATCGGCCCCAGCATTTT. It translates to CASSQDNRPQHF.

The chain has TRBV9 and TRBJ2-2; 7 bases are shared with TRBD2. Germline loops: CDR1 SGDLS, CDR2 YYNGEE. There are 18 residues in the CDR3. Trimming took 4 bases from V and 2 from J; bases not matched to a gene: 14. CDR3 residues: CASSPTGWGGLNTGELFF. Here the CDR3 DNA reads TGTGCCAGCAGCCCGACGGGGTGGGGGGGACTTAACACCGGGGAGCTGTTTTTT.

The V gene is TRBV7-9, the J gene TRBJ1-1; 7 positions match TRBD1. Germline CDR1 reads SEHNR; CDR2 reads FQNEAQ (reference sequence). V dropped 5 bases and J dropped 11; count of bases not matched to a gene: 8. This CDR3 comprises 12 residues. The CDR3 region is CASSHDREGAFF. Here the CDR3 DNA reads TGTGCCAGCAGCCACGACAGGGAAGGGGCTTTCTTT.

Only a few counts were recorded for this clone. V and J are TRBV15 and TRBJ2-7, with a weak D call TRBD1 (5 bases). The CDR3 covers 14 residues. V dropped 0 bases and J dropped 4 bases, with 10 bases sitting between them. Germline V gene lookup returns CDR1 LNHNV and CDR2 YYDKDF (reference sequence). The CDR3 DNA is TGTGCCACCAGCAGAGATTGGGGCGCATACGAGCAGTACTTC. Amino acids: CATSRDWGAYEQYF.

The V and J genes are TRBV29-1 and TRBJ2-6, with D perhaps TRBD1 (5 bases). Germline V gives CDR1 SQVTM, CDR2 ANQGSEA. V lost 6 bases, J lost 2 bases, and 8 bases lay in between. The CDR3 runs 13 residues. DNA for the CDR3: TGCAGCGTACAGGAGACTGGGGCCAACGTCCTGACTTTC. Translation: CSVQETGANVLTF.

V usage is TRBV28 and J usage is TRBJ1-4; no clear D. V was cut by 6 bases and J by 7 bases, with 21 bases left in between. CDR1 MDHEN and CDR2 SYDVKM come from the germline V gene. The CDR3 is made up of 16 amino acids. DNA of the CDR3: TGTGCCAGCAGATCTACGCGGGGAAGTGGTGGTGAAAAACTGTTTTTT. It translates to CASRSTRGSGGEKLFF.

The J gene is TRBJ2-5, the V gene TRBV7-2, with D maybe TRBD2 (8 bases). There are 15 residues in the CDR3. Trimming shortened V by 5 bases and J by 4 bases, and 17 bases separated the two germline ends. CDR1 is SGHTA, CDR2 FQGNSA, per germline. The CDR3 spells CASSVGGAGGETQYF. DNA for the CDR3: TGTGCCAGCAGCGTAGGGGGCGCGGGAGGAGAGACCCAGTACTTC.

J is TRBJ1-1 and V is TRBV7-9, with D hard to call. There are 14 residues in the CDR3. Trimming cost V 1 base and J 3 bases, with 9 bases left between them. In germline, CDR1 is SEHNR, CDR2 FQNEAQ (reference sequence). The CDR3 sequence is CASSLVGRYTEAFF. The CDR3 DNA follows: TGTGCCAGCAGCTTAGTTGGGAGGTACACTGAAGCTTTCTTT.

This chain uses TRBV11-2 with TRBJ2-7, with D tentatively TRBD1 (6 bases). The CDR3 is 14 amino acids. The germline V gene encodes CDR1 SGHAT and CDR2 FQNNGV. Trimming left V 2 bases short and J 4 bases short, with 12 bases between. The CDR3 coding sequence is TGTGCCAGCAGCTTACTGACAGGCGGGTACGAGCAGTACTTC. It codes for CASSLLTGGYEQYF.

The table lists this clone with a few counts. The gene calls are TRBV4-3 and TRBJ1-2; no firm D call. V lost 0 bases and J 5 bases, leaving 7 bases between the germline ends. Germline CDR1 reads LGHNA; CDR2 reads YSLEER. CDR3 length: 13 amino acids. The CDR3 here is CASSQESKYGYTF. The CDR3 bases are TGCGCCAGCAGCCAAGAGAGTAAATATGGCTACACCTTC.

This clone was counted once. The V call is TRBV7-8, the J call TRBJ2-1, with 8 bases that match TRBD2. The V and J ends lost 1 base and 9 bases, in that order; junction bases with no gene match: 8. The CDR3 totals 15 residues. CDR1 is SGHVS and CDR2 is FQNEAQ in the germline V gene. DNA for the CDR3: TGTGCCAGCAGCTTAGAGGGCGGGAGGTGGAGTGAGCAGTTCTTC. This sequence encodes CASSLEGGRWSEQFF. Full variable domain (missing parts from reference TRBV7-8 and TRBJ2-1): GAGVSQSPRYKVAKRGQDVALRCDPISGHVSLFWYQQALGQGPEFLTYFQNEAQLDKSGLPSDRFFAERPEGSVSTLKIQRTQQEDSAVYLCASSLEGGRWSEQFFGPGTRLTVL.

The DNA for the CDR3 is TGTGCCACCGGGGATGGCGGGAGGGCCGATCTTCTGGGGAATGAGCAGTTCTTC. As protein: CATGDGGRADLLGNEQFF. The chain is built from TRBV24-1 and TRBJ2-1; 9 nucleotides align to TRBD2. The CDR3 totals 18 residues. J was trimmed by 7 bases and V by 9 bases; bases with no gene match: 21. Germline CDR1 and CDR2: KGHDR and SFDVKD.

The chain uses TRBV30 and TRBJ2-5; 10 nucleotides match TRBD2. The CDR3 has 17 residues. Per germline, CDR1 GTSNPN and CDR2 SVGIG (reference sequence). The V and J ends lost 1 base and 1 base, in that order; junction bases with no gene match: 9. CDR3 protein: CAWSGAGTSDFQETQYF. CDR3 DNA: TGTGCCTGGAGTGGGGCCGGGACTAGCGACTTCCAAGAGACCCAGTACTTC.

The gene calls are TRBV24-1 and TRBJ1-2; TRBD1 aligns across 9 bases. Unmatched junction bases numbered 17, after V lost 4 bases and J lost 3 bases. This CDR3 spans 19 amino acids. Germline values: CDR1 KGHDR, CDR2 SFDVKD. Here the CDR3 reads CATSEGQDRGQDRYYGYTF. In nucleotides, the CDR3 is TGTGCCACCAGTGAGGGACAGGACAGGGGACAGGATCGGTACTATGGCTACACCTTC.

The chain employs TRBV27 and TRBJ2-3; D is unresolved. The germline V gene has CDR1 MNHEY and CDR2 SMNVEV (reference sequence). Trimming shortened V by 3 bases and J by 4 bases, and 2 bases separated the two germline ends. CDR3 length equals 11 residues. CDR3 sequence (DNA): TGTGCCAGCAGTTTCGCAGATACGCAGTATTTT. Protein: CASSFADTQYF.

The chain couples TRBV7-2 to TRBJ1-6; 10 nucleotides agree with TRBD1. The germline V gene has CDR1 SGHTA and CDR2 FQGNSA. The CDR3 has 16 residues. J lost 8 bases, V lost 5 bases, and 9 bases had no gene match. CDR3 protein: CASSHRQGARDSPLHF. The DNA for the CDR3 is TGTGCCAGCAGCCATCGACAGGGGGCAAGGGATTCACCCCTCCACTTT.

The gene calls are TRBV19 and TRBJ2-7, with TRBD1 identical over 7 bases. Germline CDR1 reads LNHDA; CDR2 reads SQIVND (reference sequence). V lost 5 bases and J lost 1; bases outside the gene matches: 11. CDR3 length: 16 residues. For the CDR3, the DNA is TGTGCCAGTAGTTTACGACAGGGCACTCTTTCCTACGAGCAGTACTTC. Translation gives CASSLRQGTLSYEQYF.

This chain links TRBV4-1 with TRBJ1-3; TRBD1 agrees at 7 bases. CDR3 length: 15 amino acids. V dropped 4 bases and J dropped 4; count of bases not matched to a gene: 7. Germline V CDR1 and CDR2: MGHRA, YSYEKL. The CDR3 coding sequence is TGCGCCAGCAGCCCGGGACAGAACTCGGGAAACACCATATATTTT. As protein: CASSPGQNSGNTIYF.

This clone occurred a few times. This sequence joins TRBV5-3 and TRBJ2-7; TRBD2 might be the D (5 bases). TRBV5-3 is an ORF, with its function uncertain. V gave up 1 base and J gave up 3 bases, with 14 bases separating them. This CDR3 region has 15 residues. As DNA, the CDR3 is TGTGCCAGAAGCTTGTTGGAGGCCCCTCACTACGAGCAGTACTTC. It specifies CARSLLEAPHYEQYF.

The V call is TRBV28, the J call TRBJ2-3; D possibly corresponds to TRBD1 (5 bases). Germline CDR1 is MDHEN and CDR2 is SYDVKM. The CDR3 runs to 16 residues. Trimming took off 7 bases at V and 0 bases at J, with 17 bases between the two ends. DNA of the CDR3: TGTGCCAGCACCCTTATAGGGGTACTAAGCACAGATACGCAGTATTTT. Protein sequence: CASTLIGVLSTDTQYF.